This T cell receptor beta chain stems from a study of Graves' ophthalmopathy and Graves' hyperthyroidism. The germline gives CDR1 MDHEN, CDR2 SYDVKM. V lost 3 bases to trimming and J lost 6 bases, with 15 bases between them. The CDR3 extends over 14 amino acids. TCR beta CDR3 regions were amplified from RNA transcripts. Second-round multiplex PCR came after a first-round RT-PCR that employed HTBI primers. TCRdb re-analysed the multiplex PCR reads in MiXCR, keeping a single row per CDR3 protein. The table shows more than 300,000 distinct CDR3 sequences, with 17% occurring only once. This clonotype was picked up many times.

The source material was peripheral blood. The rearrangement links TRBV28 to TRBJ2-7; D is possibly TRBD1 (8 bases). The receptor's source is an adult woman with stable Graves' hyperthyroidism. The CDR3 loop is CASSFQDREGEQYF. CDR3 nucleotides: TGTGCCAGCAGTTTCCAGGACAGGGAGGGCGAGCAGTACTTC.